The clone carrying this TCR beta chain was detected ten times or more. This record belongs to a study of T cells in Graves' hyperthyroidism and ophthalmopathy. The CDR3 is 18 residues long. Germline values: CDR1 MNHEY, CDR2 SVGEGT. The V and J ends lost 2 bases and 1 base, in that order; junction bases with no gene match: 11. Amplified TCR beta CDR3 regions came from RNA transcripts. The HTBI primer set was used in a first-round RT-PCR of the TCR CDR3. TCRdb reprocessed the multiplex PCR reads via MiXCR and lists one record per CDR3 protein. The top ten hold about 12% of the sample, which has about 400,000 distinct CDR3 sequences, approximately 15% seen once. The study included ophthalmopathy patients with Clinical Activity Score at least 3, NOSPECS grade at least 4 and duration under 3 months. Patients were excluded for uncontrolled infection, other autoimmune disease, pregnancy or lactation.

Sequenced sample: blood. V gene TRBV6-2 or TRBV6-3 combines with J gene TRBJ2-1, with 7 bases that match TRBD2. The sequence came from a man aged 18 to 30 with Graves' ophthalmopathy. CDR3 coding DNA: TGTGCCAGCAGTTACATCGGGAGGCCCAGGAATTCCTACAATGAGCAGTTCTTC. It is translated as CASSYIGRPRNSYNEQFF.